This entry lists 21 T cell receptor beta chains sequenced from one sample in a study of T cells in localized non-small cell lung cancer. The method was immunoSEQ multiplex PCR; TCRdb's version includes in-frame clones alone and lacks a portion of them. The repertoire holds roughly 86,000 clones, 70% to 90% seen once, with around 2.8% in the top ten. This specimen was peripheral blood, taken before any cancer treatment. The receptor source for this set is a man aged 35 to 69 with stage I lung adenocarcinoma.

The CDR3 sequence: CASSDEGGSTETQYF. In nucleotides, the CDR3 is TGTGCCAGCAGCGACGAGGGGGGCTCTACAGAGACCCAGTACTTC. The chain has TRBV6-1 and TRBJ2-5, with D tentatively TRBD1 or TRBD2 (6 bases each). With 6 bases removed from V and 4 bases from J, the gap between germline ends came to 18 bases. Germline assignment: CDR1 MNHNS and CDR2 SASEGT. The CDR3 is 15 amino acids.

This clone showed up just a few times. The V gene is TRBV7-2, the J gene TRBJ2-4; D is perhaps TRBD1 (6 bases). V lost 7 bases, J lost 2 bases, and 12 bases lay in between. Germline V gene lookup returns CDR1 SGHTA and CDR2 FQGNSA. The CDR3 runs to 14 residues. CDR3 bases: TGTGCCAGCACCCTACAGGGTTCCAAAAACATTCAGTACTTC. Protein product: CASTLQGSKNIQYF.

This clone was observed a few times. The CDR3 DNA sequence: TGTGCCAGCAGTTACCGAATGGGCTCCACAGATACGCAGTATTTT. Translating it yields CASSYRMGSTDTQYF. The chain recombines TRBV6-6 with TRBJ2-3; D unresolved. The CDR3 is made up of 15 amino acids. CDR1 and CDR2 (germline): MNHNY, SVGAGI (reference sequence). The V and J ends lost 2 bases and 2 bases respectively, with 11 bases between them.

The V and J genes are TRBV7-2 and TRBJ1-1; TRBD1 agrees at 7 bases. Germline V gives CDR1 SGHTA, CDR2 FQGNSA. J was trimmed by 6 bases and V by 7 bases; bases with no gene match: 11. The CDR3 spans 14 residues. Written as DNA, the CDR3 is TGTGCCAGCACCCGGCAGGGGGGAGTCCCTGAAGCTTTCTTT. Protein sequence: CASTRQGGVPEAFF.

The CDR3 sequence is CASSYSTGLGTEAFF. CDR3 coding DNA: TGTGCCAGCAGTTACTCGACAGGGTTAGGCACTGAAGCTTTCTTT. The V and J genes are TRBV6-5 and TRBJ1-1; 7 bases match TRBD1. Unmatched junction bases numbered 5, after V lost 0 bases and J lost 4 bases. The CDR3 totals 15 residues. Germline assignment: CDR1 MNHEY and CDR2 SVGAGI.

CDR3 in amino acids: CASKPTSGGSYEQYF. CDR3 nucleotides: TGCGCCAGCAAACCGACTAGCGGAGGCTCCTACGAGCAGTACTTC. V is TRBV10-1 and J is TRBJ2-7; TRBD2 aligns across 9 bases. Germline V lookup: CDR1 WNHNN, CDR2 SYGVQD (reference sequence). Trimming cost V 7 bases and J 0 bases; bases outside gene matches: 7. CDR3 size: 15 residues.

V usage is TRBV9 and J usage is TRBJ2-1; possibly TRBD1 or TRBD2 for D (5 bases each). Trimming stripped 4 bases from V and 7 bases from J, with 21 bases between. CDR3 length equals 16 residues. The V gene's germline CDR1 is SGDLS and CDR2 YYNGEE. CDR3 sequence: CASSLMGLRGSNEQFF. Here the CDR3 DNA reads TGTGCCAGCAGCCTAATGGGGCTCCGGGGAAGTAATGAGCAGTTCTTC.

The chain has TRBV7-9 and TRBJ1-1, with TRBD1 matching over 8 bases. With 5 bases clipped from V and 5 bases from J, the junction kept 7 bases outside the gene matches. CDR3 size: 14 residues. The germline CDR1 and CDR2 sequences are SEHNR and FQNEAQ (reference sequence). CDR3 amino acids: CASSPTHRGTEAFF. In DNA, the CDR3 is TGTGCCAGCAGCCCCACCCACAGGGGGACTGAAGCTTTCTTT.

This clone turned up a few times. The gene calls are TRBV18 and TRBJ2-2; possible D gene TRBD2, 5 bases. V was pared by 5 bases and J by 1 base, with 20 bases between. This CDR3 spans 18 amino acids. Germline CDR1 is KGHSH and CDR2 is LQKENI. CDR3 loop: CASSTTPPGLVNTGELFF. In DNA, the CDR3 is TGTGCCAGCTCAACAACCCCACCAGGACTGGTGAACACCGGGGAGCTGTTTTTT.

The chain combines TRBV28 with TRBJ2-1, with D hard to call. The CDR3 length is 13 residues. Germline values: CDR1 MDHEN, CDR2 SYDVKM. The germline V and J ends were trimmed by 2 bases and 5 bases, with 7 bases remaining between them. Here the CDR3 reads CASSLRGNNEQFF. The DNA for the CDR3 is TGTGCCAGCAGTTTACGCGGCAACAATGAGCAGTTCTTC.

This chain links TRBV19 with TRBJ1-2; D remains unclear. Trimming shortened V by 7 bases and J by 8 bases, and 23 bases separated the two germline ends. The CDR3 totals 15 residues. The V gene's germline CDR1 is LNHDA and CDR2 SQIVND (reference sequence). CDR3 coding DNA: TGTGCCAGTACCGATCAAACGGCAGGAATGGGAGGCTACACCTTC. It yields the protein CASTDQTAGMGGYTF.

This chain uses TRBV28 with TRBJ1-6; D not resolved. The CDR3 is 14 residues long. Deletions cut 2 bases from V and 7 bases from J, with 9 bases between. The V gene's germline CDR1 is MDHEN and CDR2 SYDVKM. CDR3: CASSLGRANSPLHF. CDR3 bases: TGTGCCAGCAGTTTAGGTCGGGCAAATTCACCCCTCCACTTT.

The chain combines TRBV29-1 with TRBJ1-5, with no clear D. The ends were cut back, 7 bases at V and 3 bases at J, with 13 bases in the middle. There are 13 residues in the CDR3. CDR1 and CDR2 (germline): SQVTM, ANQGSEA. CDR3 sequence reads: CSALVELNQPQHF. For the CDR3, the DNA is TGCAGCGCCCTCGTAGAGCTCAATCAGCCCCAGCATTTT. Variable domain in full (rest from reference TRBV29-1 and TRBJ1-5): SAVISQKPSRDICQRGTSLTIQCQVDSQVTMMFWYRQQPGQSLTLIATANQGSEATYESGFVIDKFPISRPNLTFSTLTVSNMSPEDSSIYLCSALVELNQPQHFGDGTRLSIL.

The rearrangement joins TRBV11-2 to TRBJ2-1; 9 bases fit TRBD2. V was pared by 5 bases and J by 9 bases, with 14 bases of the junction left unmatched. The CDR3 spans 16 residues. Germline CDR1 SGHAT, CDR2 FQNNGV. In nucleotides, the CDR3 is TGTGCCAGCAGCCCCACCTGGGAACTAGCGGGTGGTGAGCAGTTCTTC. Residues: CASSPTWELAGGEQFF.

The chain uses TRBV5-6 and TRBJ2-1; 7 nucleotides match TRBD1. This CDR3 has 13 amino acids. Germline loops: CDR1 SGHDT, CDR2 YYEEEE. V shed 3 bases, J shed 12 bases, and the junction held 9 bases outside the gene matches. The CDR3 region is CASSSGTALGQFF. Written as DNA, the CDR3 is TGTGCCAGCAGCTCCGGGACAGCCCTCGGGCAGTTCTTC.

J is TRBJ2-1 and V is TRBV7-9; D is possibly TRBD2 (6 bases). Germline CDR1 SEHNR, CDR2 FQNEAQ (reference sequence). V was trimmed by 5 bases and J by 5 bases, leaving 19 bases between them. This CDR3 contains 16 residues. The CDR3 protein is CASSRSLAPDHNEQFF. The CDR3 region has the DNA TGTGCCAGCAGCCGCTCCCTAGCGCCTGATCACAATGAGCAGTTCTTC.

The chain carries TRBV5-1 and TRBJ1-1, with D possibly matching TRBD1 (5 bases). The CDR3 has 14 residues. The germline V gene encodes CDR1 SGHRS and CDR2 YFSETQ. V gave up 1 base and J gave up 1 base, with 8 bases separating them. CDR3: CASSLLGGNTEAFF. The CDR3 bases are TGCGCCAGCAGCTTGTTGGGGGGGAACACTGAAGCTTTCTTT.

The rearrangement joins TRBV29-1 to TRBJ2-5, with D unresolved. The CDR3 totals 15 residues. With 5 bases removed from V and 5 bases from J, the gap between germline ends came to 21 bases. Germline V lookup: CDR1 SQVTM, CDR2 ANQGSEA. The CDR3 is CSVFVVSRPDETQYF. CDR3 in DNA: TGCAGCGTTTTCGTCGTGTCGAGGCCGGATGAGACCCAGTACTTC.

This clone was seen just once. The V gene is TRBV6-5, the J gene TRBJ1-6; no definite D call. The length of the CDR3 is 16 residues. V was trimmed by 0 bases and J by 5 bases, leaving 11 bases between them. The germline CDR1 and CDR2 sequences are MNHEY and SVGAGI. The CDR3 nucleotides read TGTGCCAGCAGTTACTCGAGGTGGAAGGATAATTCACCCCTCCACTTT. Translation: CASSYSRWKDNSPLHF.

The rearrangement joins TRBV18 to TRBJ1-2; 7 bases are shared with TRBD1. V lost 8 bases, J lost 4 bases, and 10 bases stayed unmatched. The CDR3 length is 14 residues. CDR1 is KGHSH and CDR2 is LQKENI in the germline V gene. As DNA, the CDR3 is TGTGCCAGCGGCCGGGACAGATCAATCTATGGCTACACCTTC. It codes for CASGRDRSIYGYTF.

The V call is TRBV20-1, the J call TRBJ1-5, with D hard to call. The V gene's germline CDR1 is DFQATT and CDR2 SNEGSKA (reference sequence). This CDR3 contains 11 residues. The germline V and J ends were trimmed by 7 bases and 11 bases, with 15 bases remaining between them. CDR3 DNA: TGCAGTGTCGCAGGCGAGGAAACCCAGCATTTT. This encodes CSVAGEETQHF.